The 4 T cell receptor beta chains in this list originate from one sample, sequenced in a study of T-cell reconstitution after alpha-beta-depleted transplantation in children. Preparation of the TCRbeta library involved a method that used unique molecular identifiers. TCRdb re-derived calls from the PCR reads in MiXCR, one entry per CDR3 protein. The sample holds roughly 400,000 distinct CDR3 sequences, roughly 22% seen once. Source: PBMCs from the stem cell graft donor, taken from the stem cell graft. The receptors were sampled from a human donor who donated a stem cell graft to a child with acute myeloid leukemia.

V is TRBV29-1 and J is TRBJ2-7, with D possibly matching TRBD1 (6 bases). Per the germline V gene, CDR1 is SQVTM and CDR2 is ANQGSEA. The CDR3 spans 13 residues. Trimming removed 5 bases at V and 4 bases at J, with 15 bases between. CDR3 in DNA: TGCAGCGTTCTACAGGGCCTGCTTTACGAGCAGTACTTC. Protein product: CSVLQGLLYEQYF.

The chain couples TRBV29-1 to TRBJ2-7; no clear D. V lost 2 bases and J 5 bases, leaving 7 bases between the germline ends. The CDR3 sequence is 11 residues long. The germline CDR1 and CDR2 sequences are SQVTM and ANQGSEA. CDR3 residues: CSVERVNEQYF. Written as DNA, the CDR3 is TGCAGCGTTGAAAGGGTCAACGAGCAGTACTTC.

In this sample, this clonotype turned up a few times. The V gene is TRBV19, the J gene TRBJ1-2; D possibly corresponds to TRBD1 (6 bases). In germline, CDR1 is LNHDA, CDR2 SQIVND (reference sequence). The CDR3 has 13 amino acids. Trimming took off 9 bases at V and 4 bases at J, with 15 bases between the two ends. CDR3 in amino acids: CASRDNSLYGYTF. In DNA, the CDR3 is TGTGCCAGCCGGGACAACAGCCTCTATGGCTACACCTTC.

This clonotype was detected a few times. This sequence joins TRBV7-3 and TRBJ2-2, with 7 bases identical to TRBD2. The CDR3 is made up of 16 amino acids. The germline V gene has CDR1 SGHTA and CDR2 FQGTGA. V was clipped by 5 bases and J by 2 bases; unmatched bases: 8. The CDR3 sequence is CASSEALAYNTGELFF. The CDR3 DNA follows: TGTGCCAGCAGCGAAGCACTAGCGTATAACACCGGGGAGCTGTTTTTT. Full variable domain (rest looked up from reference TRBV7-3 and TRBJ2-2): GAGVSQTPSNKVTEKGKYVELRCDPISGHTALYWYRQSLGQGPEFLIYFQGTGAADDSGLPNDRFFAVRPEGSVSTLKIQRTERGDSAVYLCASSEALAYNTGELFFGEGSRLTVL.